There are a few counts of the clone carrying this T cell receptor (beta chain). The antigen is not known. This sample stems from a study of T cells after yellow fever vaccination. Study outcomes and limitations: Weaker overall, the secondary response nonetheless peaked faster (day 5 versus 15). Abundant clonotypes from the bulk population could contaminate FACS-sorted repertoires.

TCRdb called the 5' RACE reads again in MiXCR, with one record for every CDR3 protein. The repertoire holds some 350,000 distinct CDR3 sequences, with over 4% as singletons. CDR1 is ENHRY, CDR2 SYGVKD, per germline. The CDR3 runs to 14 residues. The V and J ends lost 2 bases and 1 base respectively, with 8 bases between them. The specimen was PBMCs, collected 5 days after the yellow fever booster vaccination. The TCR was taken from a man aged 18 to 30 who received the YFV17D yellow fever vaccine. The chain carries TRBV10-3 and TRBJ2-5, with no clear D. CDR3 region: CAISEAQLQETQYF. The CDR3 DNA sequence: TGTGCCATCAGTGAGGCACAGCTCCAAGAGACCCAGTACTTC.